This is a list of T cell receptor beta chains from one sample in a study of cytomegalovirus exposure and HLA in healthy donors. Some clones are missing from TCRdb's copy, which holds only in-frame ones; the method was immunoSEQ multiplex PCR. The table includes around 180,000 clones, 71% detected once. Material for sequencing was PBMCs. The receptor set was obtained from a girl under 18 in good health and CMV-seronegative. Each CDR3 is given with its conserved first and last residue. The D gene is left open where the match is weak. Size is stated for part of the rows, as once, few or many counts, or as a class when the clone is expanded.

clone size | J gene | D gene | V gene | CDR3 DNA | CDR3 protein
NA | TRBJ1-5 | NA | TRBV19 | TGTGCCAGTCACAGCGGACGGTATAATCAGCCCCAGCATTTT | CASHSGRYNQPQHF
NA | TRBJ2-1 | NA | TRBV27 | TGTGCCAGCAACAGGGCGTATGACTACAATGAGCAGTTCTTC | CASNRAYDYNEQFF
NA | TRBJ2-7 | TRBD2 | TRBV2 | TGTGCCAGCAGTGAGTTCGGGACGGGAGGTCACGAGCAGTACTTC | CASSEFGTGGHEQYF
once | TRBJ2-2 | NA | TRBV6-1 | TGTGCCAGCAGTGAGTCACCGGGTAACACCGGGGAGCTGTTTTTT | CASSESPGNTGELFF
NA | TRBJ2-2 | TRBD2 | TRBV7-7 | TGTGCCAGCAGCCCCGGACTAGCGGACACCGGGGAGCTGTTTTTT | CASSPGLADTGELFF
NA | TRBJ2-7 | TRBD1 | TRBV27 | TGTGCCAGCAGTTTACTTTCCCCGGGACAGCCTTACGAGCAGTACTTC | CASSLLSPGQPYEQYF
once | TRBJ1-5 | TRBD1 | TRBV7-2 | TGTGCCAGCAGCTTAGGGGACAGCCGGCCCCAGCATTTT | CASSLGDSRPQHF
few | TRBJ1-2 | NA | TRBV6-5 | TGTGCCAGCAGTTACTCCGGCGGGGGGGTTGTTTCGGGCTACACCTTC | CASSYSGGGVVSGYTF
NA | TRBJ1-1 | NA | TRBV7-2 | TGTGCCAGCAGCTTTTTCGGGAATAGAAACACTGAAGCTTTCTTT | CASSFFGNRNTEAFF
NA | TRBJ1-5 | NA | TRBV7-9 | TGTGCCAGCAGCTTTGGTGACAACAGCAATCAGCCCCAGCATTTT | CASSFGDNSNQPQHF
NA | TRBJ1-1 | TRBD1 | TRBV19 | TGTGCCAGTAGTTTTGGACAGGCGAACACTGAAGCTTTCTTT | CASSFGQANTEAFF
NA | TRBJ1-1 | TRBD1 | TRBV7-9 | TGTGCCAGCAGCCTAGGACAGGGGGCAGCGAACACTGAAGCTTTCTTT | CASSLGQGAANTEAFF
few | TRBJ1-3 | NA | TRBV7-9 | TGTGCCAGCAGCTTCGGGGAGACCTCTGGAAACACCATATATTTT | CASSFGETSGNTIYF
NA | TRBJ1-1 | NA | TRBV2 | TGTGCCAGCAATACTCAGGTGAACACTGAAGCTTTCTTT | CASNTQVNTEAFF
NA | TRBJ1-2 | NA | TRBV7-3 | TGTGCCAGCAGCTTACCTAACCTCTATGGCTACACCTTC | CASSLPNLYGYTF
NA | TRBJ2-5 | TRBD2 | TRBV5-1 | TGCGCCAGCAGCACGGGACTAGCGGCGCCCCAAGAGACCCAGTACTTC | CASSTGLAAPQETQYF
NA | TRBJ1-6 | TRBD1 | TRBV19 | TGTGCCAGTAGTGCCACCGGGACAGGGGTCTCACCCCTCCACTTT | CASSATGTGVSPLHF
NA | TRBJ1-2 | TRBD1 | TRBV2 | TGTGCCAGCAGTACTGGACAGGGCTATGGCTACACCTTC | CASSTGQGYGYTF
NA | TRBJ2-1 | TRBD2 | TRBV30 | TGTGCCTGGAGTGAACGGGGGGGTATGAATGAGCAGTTCTTC | CAWSERGGMNEQFF
NA | TRBJ1-5 | NA | TRBV19 | TGTGCCAGTAGGGACAGAGGCAATCAGCCCCAGCATTTT | CASRDRGNQPQHF
once | TRBJ1-6 | NA | TRBV2 | TGTGCCAGCAGTGAGGGCCATAGAGTTTCACCCCTCCACTTT | CASSEGHRVSPLHF
NA | TRBJ1-1 | NA | TRBV7-9 | TGTGCCAGCAGCCCCCCGGCGGCTGAAGCTTTCTTT | CASSPPAAEAFF
NA | TRBJ2-5 | NA | TRBV5-1 | TGCGCCAGCAGCGGATCCGGGACACAAGAGACCCAGTACTTC | CASSGSGTQETQYF
few | TRBJ2-1 | TRBD2 | TRBV9 | TGTGCCAGCAGCGTATTAACTAGCGGGTTATCTCCGGGCAATGAGCAGTTCTTC | CASSVLTSGLSPGNEQFF
few | TRBJ1-1 | NA | TRBV5-1 | TGCGCCAGCAGCCCCGGTGGAGGGCGGAGCACTGAAGCTTTCTTT | CASSPGGGRSTEAFF
NA | TRBJ2-7 | NA | TRBV6-1 | TGTGCCAGTGACCCTCACGGGAGCGAGCAGTACTTC | CASDPHGSEQYF
NA | TRBJ1-2 | NA | TRBV7-9 | TGTGCCAGCAGCTTTGAGGGATCTAACTATGGCTACACCTTC | CASSFEGSNYGYTF